These T cell receptor beta chains were read from a single sample in a study of T cells in Graves' hyperthyroidism and ophthalmopathy. TCRdb ran MiXCR on the multiplex PCR reads and lists one entry per CDR3 protein. The sample shows roughly 93,000 distinct CDR3 sequences, 40% of them seen only once. The sequenced sample consisted of peripheral blood or thyroid tissue (not recorded which). The source is a woman in her 30s with Graves' hyperthyroidism. Both conserved end residues are part of each CDR3. A D gene is named only where the DNA matches it firmly. Clone size appears in some rows only: once, few, many, or a class for an expanded clone.

V gene: TRBV2
clone size: many
D gene: TRBD2
J gene: TRBJ2-7
CDR3 protein: CASSEFQAGATYEQYF
CDR3 DNA: TGTGCCAGCAGTGAATTTCAAGCGGGGGCAACCTACGAGCAGTACTTC

V gene: TRBV13
clone size: many
D gene: -
J gene: TRBJ1-6
CDR3 protein: CASSSSDRSNSPLHF
CDR3 DNA: TGTGCCAGCAGCTCCTCAGACAGATCTAATTCACCCCTCCACTTT

V gene: TRBV5-1
clone size: many
D gene: -
J gene: TRBJ2-7
CDR3 protein: CASSPKLDSYEQYF
CDR3 DNA: TGCGCCAGCAGCCCGAAGTTAGATAGCTACGAGCAGTACTTC

V gene: TRBV6-5
clone size: many
D gene: -
J gene: TRBJ2-7
CDR3 protein: CASSSPLREQYF
CDR3 DNA: TGTGCCAGCAGTTCCCCTCTGCGCGAGCAGTACTTC

V gene: TRBV15
clone size: once
D gene: TRBD2
J gene: TRBJ2-7
CDR3 protein: CATSRDRTSGTYEQYF
CDR3 DNA: TGTGCCACCAGCAGAGATCGGACTAGCGGGACTTACGAGCAGTACTTC

V gene: TRBV28
clone size: few
D gene: TRBD2
J gene: TRBJ2-3
CDR3 protein: CASSQTTGLAGDDTQYF
CDR3 DNA: TGTGCCAGCAGCCAAACGACTGGTCTAGCGGGAGATGATACGCAGTATTTT

V gene: TRBV5-5
clone size: many
D gene: -
J gene: TRBJ2-5
CDR3 protein: CASTVLVGGGETQYF
CDR3 DNA: TGTGCCAGCACCGTGCTTGTCGGGGGTGGAGAGACCCAGTACTTC

V gene: TRBV11-2
clone size: many
D gene: TRBD2
J gene: TRBJ2-7
CDR3 protein: CASSLISGRPPYEQYF
CDR3 DNA: TGTGCCAGCAGCCTGATCAGCGGGAGACCCCCCTACGAGCAGTACTTC

V gene: TRBV20-1
clone size: -
D gene: -
J gene: TRBJ1-6
CDR3 protein: CSATRDTNSPLHF
CDR3 DNA: TGCAGTGCTACGCGGGATACAAATTCACCCCTCCACTTT

V gene: TRBV28
clone size: many
D gene: -
J gene: TRBJ2-7
CDR3 protein: CASSPPARPYEQYF
CDR3 DNA: TGTGCCAGCAGTCCCCCCGCACGCCCCTACGAGCAGTACTTC

V gene: TRBV9
clone size: -
D gene: TRBD2
J gene: TRBJ2-7
CDR3 protein: CASSVDPAGGREQYF
CDR3 DNA: TGTGCCAGCAGCGTAGATCCGGCGGGAGGGCGGGAGCAGTACTTC

V gene: TRBV5-1
clone size: many
D gene: -
J gene: TRBJ2-2
CDR3 protein: CASSLSGYTGELFF
CDR3 DNA: TGCGCCAGCAGCTTGTCAGGATACACCGGGGAGCTGTTTTTT

V gene: TRBV9
clone size: many
D gene: TRBD2
J gene: TRBJ2-7
CDR3 protein: CASSLRLAGGEQYF
CDR3 DNA: TGTGCCAGCAGCCTCCGACTAGCAGGCGGAGAGCAGTACTTC

V gene: TRBV25-1
clone size: -
D gene: -
J gene: TRBJ1-1
CDR3 protein: CACSAPRQENTEAFF
CDR3 DNA: TGTGCCTGCAGTGCTCCAAGACAGGAGAACACTGAAGCTTTCTTT

V gene: TRBV20-1
clone size: many
D gene: -
J gene: TRBJ1-5
CDR3 protein: CSARDVEGGSIAQHF
CDR3 DNA: TGCAGTGCTAGAGACGTCGAGGGGGGCTCGATCGCCCAGCATTTT

V gene: TRBV12-3/TRBV12-4
clone size: many
D gene: -
J gene: TRBJ1-4
CDR3 protein: CASSFRVYEKLFF
CDR3 DNA: TGTGCCAGCAGTTTCAGGGTTTATGAAAAACTGTTTTTT

V gene: TRBV6-5
clone size: many
D gene: -
J gene: TRBJ2-5
CDR3 protein: CASSYSRAPPETQYF
CDR3 DNA: TGTGCCAGCAGTTACTCCAGAGCCCCCCCGGAGACCCAGTACTTC

V gene: TRBV30
clone size: -
D gene: -
J gene: TRBJ2-2
CDR3 protein: CAWKLALNTGELSF
CDR3 DNA: TGTGCCTGGAAGCTAGCGCTAAACACCGGGGAGCTGTCTTTT

V gene: TRBV9
clone size: many
D gene: -
J gene: TRBJ1-5
CDR3 protein: CASSGAPDQPQHF
CDR3 DNA: TGTGCCAGCAGCGGAGCTCCGGATCAGCCCCAGCATTTT

V gene: TRBV14
clone size: few
D gene: -
J gene: TRBJ2-6
CDR3 protein: CASRPYVLTF
CDR3 DNA: TGTGCCAGCAGGCCCTACGTCCTGACTTTC

V gene: TRBV12-3/TRBV12-4
clone size: -
D gene: -
J gene: TRBJ2-7
CDR3 protein: CASIDRGAIYEQYF
CDR3 DNA: TGTGCCAGCATTGACCGAGGGGCTATCTACGAGCAGTACTTC

V gene: TRBV2
clone size: many
D gene: -
J gene: TRBJ1-5
CDR3 protein: CASTPQGSGNQPQHF
CDR3 DNA: TGTGCCAGCACCCCGCAGGGATCGGGCAATCAGCCCCAGCATTTT

V gene: TRBV7-6
clone size: -
D gene: -
J gene: TRBJ2-5
CDR3 protein: CASSSDRTGETQYF
CDR3 DNA: TGTGCCAGCAGCTCGGACAGAACCGGGGAGACCCAGTACTTC

V gene: TRBV15
clone size: -
D gene: -
J gene: TRBJ2-2
CDR3 protein: CATSRSGSGELFF
CDR3 DNA: TGTGCCACCAGCAGGTCAGGATCCGGGGAGCTGTTTTTT

V gene: TRBV7-3
clone size: -
D gene: -
J gene: TRBJ1-1
CDR3 protein: CASSYMTVAEAFF
CDR3 DNA: TGTGCCAGCAGCTATATGACTGTGGCTGAAGCTTTCTTT

V gene: TRBV19
clone size: many
D gene: -
J gene: TRBJ2-5
CDR3 protein: CASSAEETQYF
CDR3 DNA: TGTGCCAGTAGTGCGGAAGAGACCCAGTACTTC

V gene: TRBV9
clone size: -
D gene: TRBD1
J gene: TRBJ1-2
CDR3 protein: CASSQGAYGYTF
CDR3 DNA: TGTGCCAGCAGCCAGGGGGCCTATGGCTACACCTTC

V gene: TRBV30
clone size: -
D gene: -
J gene: TRBJ1-5
CDR3 protein: CAWSAGRDQPQHF
CDR3 DNA: TGTGCCTGGAGTGCGGGCAGGGATCAGCCCCAGCATTTT

V gene: TRBV20-1
clone size: once
D gene: TRBD1
J gene: TRBJ2-7
CDR3 protein: CSARPTGTGETYEQYF
CDR3 DNA: TGCAGTGCTAGACCAACCGGGACAGGGGAGACCTACGAGCAGTACTTC

V gene: TRBV12-3/TRBV12-4
clone size: many
D gene: TRBD2
J gene: TRBJ2-7
CDR3 protein: CASRMTSGSYEQYF
CDR3 DNA: TGTGCCAGCAGGATGACTAGCGGGAGTTACGAGCAGTACTTC

V gene: TRBV9
clone size: many
D gene: TRBD2
J gene: TRBJ2-5
CDR3 protein: CASSVDTGTSGSWETQYF
CDR3 DNA: TGTGCCAGCAGCGTAGATACTGGGACTAGCGGGAGCTGGGAGACCCAGTACTTC

V gene: TRBV19
clone size: -
D gene: TRBD1
J gene: TRBJ1-5
CDR3 protein: CASRTTGGNQPQHF
CDR3 DNA: TGTGCCAGTAGAACAACAGGGGGCAATCAGCCCCAGCATTTT

V gene: TRBV5-8
clone size: many
D gene: TRBD2
J gene: TRBJ2-7
CDR3 protein: CASSQGLAGGEQYF
CDR3 DNA: TGTGCCAGCAGTCAGGGTCTAGCGGGAGGCGAGCAGTACTTC

V gene: TRBV7-6
clone size: -
D gene: TRBD2
J gene: TRBJ2-7
CDR3 protein: CASSRTSGEKQYF
CDR3 DNA: TGTGCCAGCAGCAGAACTAGCGGGGAAAAGCAGTACTTC

V gene: TRBV4-1
clone size: many
D gene: TRBD2
J gene: TRBJ2-5
CDR3 protein: CASSPELAGEFGTQYF
CDR3 DNA: TGCGCCAGCAGCCCAGAGTTAGCGGGGGAATTCGGGACCCAGTACTTC

V gene: TRBV4-2
clone size: many
D gene: -
J gene: TRBJ2-3
CDR3 protein: CASSQRITDTQYF
CDR3 DNA: TGTGCCAGCAGCCAACGGATCACAGATACGCAGTATTTT

V gene: TRBV10-3
clone size: once
D gene: -
J gene: TRBJ1-5
CDR3 protein: CAIGTTNYGYSNQPQHF
CDR3 DNA: TGTGCCATCGGGACAACTAACTATGGCTACAGCAATCAGCCCCAGCATTTT